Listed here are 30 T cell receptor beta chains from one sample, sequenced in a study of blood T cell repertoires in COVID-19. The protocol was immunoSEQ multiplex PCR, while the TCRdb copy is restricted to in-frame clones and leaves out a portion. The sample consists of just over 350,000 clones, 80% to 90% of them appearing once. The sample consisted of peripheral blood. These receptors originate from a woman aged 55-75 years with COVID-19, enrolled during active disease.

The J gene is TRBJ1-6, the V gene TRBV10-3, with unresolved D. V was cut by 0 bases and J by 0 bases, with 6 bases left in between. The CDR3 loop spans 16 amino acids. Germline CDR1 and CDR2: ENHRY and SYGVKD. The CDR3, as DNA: TGTGCCATCAGTGAGTCTTCGGGCTCCTATAATTCACCCCTCCACTTT. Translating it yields CAISESSGSYNSPLHF.

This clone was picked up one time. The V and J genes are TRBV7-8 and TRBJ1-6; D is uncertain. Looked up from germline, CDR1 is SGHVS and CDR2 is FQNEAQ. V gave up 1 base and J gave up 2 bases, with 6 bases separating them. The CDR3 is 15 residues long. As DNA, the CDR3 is TGTGCCAGCAGCTTAGAGGAGGCCTATAATTCACCCCTCCACTTT. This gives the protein CASSLEEAYNSPLHF.

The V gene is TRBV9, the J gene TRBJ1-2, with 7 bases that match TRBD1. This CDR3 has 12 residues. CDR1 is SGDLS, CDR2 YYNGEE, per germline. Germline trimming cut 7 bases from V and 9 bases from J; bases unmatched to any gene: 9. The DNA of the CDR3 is TGTGCCAGCTCCGGACAGGACCCCCGCTACACCTTC. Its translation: CASSGQDPRYTF.

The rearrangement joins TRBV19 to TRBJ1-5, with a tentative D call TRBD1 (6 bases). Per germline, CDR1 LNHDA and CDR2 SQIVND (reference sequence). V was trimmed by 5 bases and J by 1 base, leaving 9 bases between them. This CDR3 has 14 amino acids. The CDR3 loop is CASSYQGSNQPQHF. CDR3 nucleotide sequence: TGTGCCAGTAGTTATCAGGGGAGCAATCAGCCCCAGCATTTT.

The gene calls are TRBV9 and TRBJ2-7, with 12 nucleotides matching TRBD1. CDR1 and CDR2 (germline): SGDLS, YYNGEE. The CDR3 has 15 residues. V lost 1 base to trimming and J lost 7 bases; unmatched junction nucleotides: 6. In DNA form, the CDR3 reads TGTGCCAGCAGCGTAAGGGGGACAGGGGGCCTAGAGCAGTACTTC. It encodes CASSVRGTGGLEQYF.

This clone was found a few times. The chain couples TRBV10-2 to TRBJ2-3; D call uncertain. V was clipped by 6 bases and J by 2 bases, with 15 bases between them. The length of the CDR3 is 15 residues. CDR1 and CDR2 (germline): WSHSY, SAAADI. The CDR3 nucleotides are TGCGCCAGCAGGCGGATACCGGCACTCACAGATACGCAGTATTTT. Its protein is CASRRIPALTDTQYF.

In DNA form, the CDR3 reads TGTGCCAGCAGCGTTGGACAAAGCAATCAGCCCCAGCATTTT. It specifies CASSVGQSNQPQHF. The rearrangement joins TRBV7-9 to TRBJ1-5, with a tentative D call TRBD1 (5 bases). The V gene's germline CDR1 is SEHNR and CDR2 FQNEAQ (reference sequence). V was trimmed by 5 bases and J by 1 base, leaving 9 bases between them. The CDR3 sequence is 14 residues long.

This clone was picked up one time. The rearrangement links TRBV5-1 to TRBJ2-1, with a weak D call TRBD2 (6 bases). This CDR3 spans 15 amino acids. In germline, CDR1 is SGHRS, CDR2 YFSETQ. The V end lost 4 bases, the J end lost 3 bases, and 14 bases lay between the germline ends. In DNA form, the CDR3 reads TGCGCCAGCAGCATTACCGGGACTGTCTACAATGAGCAGTTCTTC. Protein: CASSITGTVYNEQFF.

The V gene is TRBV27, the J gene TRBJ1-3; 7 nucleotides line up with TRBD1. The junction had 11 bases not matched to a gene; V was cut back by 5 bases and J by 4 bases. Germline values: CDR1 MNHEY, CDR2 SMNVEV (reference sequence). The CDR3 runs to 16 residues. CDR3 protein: CASSQRPTGRGNTIYF. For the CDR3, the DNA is TGTGCCAGCAGTCAAAGACCGACAGGGCGCGGAAACACCATATATTTT.

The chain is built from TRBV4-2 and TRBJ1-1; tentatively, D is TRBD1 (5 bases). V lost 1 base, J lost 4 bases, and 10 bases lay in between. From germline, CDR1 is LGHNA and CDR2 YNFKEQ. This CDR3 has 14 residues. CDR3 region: CASSQVGRGTEAFF. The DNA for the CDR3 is TGTGCCAGCAGCCAAGTGGGTAGGGGCACTGAAGCTTTCTTT.

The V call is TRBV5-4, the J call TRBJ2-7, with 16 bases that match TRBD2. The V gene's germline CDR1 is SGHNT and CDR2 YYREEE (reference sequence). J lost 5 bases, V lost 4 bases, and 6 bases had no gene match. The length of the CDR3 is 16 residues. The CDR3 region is CASSRDGTSGGDEQYF. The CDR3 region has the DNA TGTGCCAGCAGCCGAGACGGGACTAGCGGGGGGGACGAGCAGTACTTC.

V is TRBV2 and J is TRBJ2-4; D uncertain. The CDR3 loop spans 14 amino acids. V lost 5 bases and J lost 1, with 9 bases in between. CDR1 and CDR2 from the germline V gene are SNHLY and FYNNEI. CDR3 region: CASSTDTAKNIQYF. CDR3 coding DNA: TGTGCCAGCAGTACAGACACGGCCAAAAACATTCAGTACTTC.

The CDR3 is CASTLIPGQGHGETQYF. The CDR3 DNA reads as TGCGCCAGCACCCTAATCCCGGGACAGGGTCATGGAGAGACCCAGTACTTC. V gene TRBV5-1 combines with J gene TRBJ2-5; 9 positions agree with TRBD1. CDR3 length equals 17 residues. V lost 6 bases to trimming and J lost 4 bases; unmatched junction nucleotides: 16. CDR1 is SGHRS, CDR2 YFSETQ, per germline. The full variable domain, completed using reference TRBV5-1 and TRBJ2-5, is KAGVTQTPRYLIKTRGQQVTLSCSPISGHRSVSWYQQTPGQGLQFLFEYFSETQRNKGNFPGRFSGRQFSNSRSEMNVSTLELGDSALYLCASTLIPGQGHGETQYFGPGTRLLVL.

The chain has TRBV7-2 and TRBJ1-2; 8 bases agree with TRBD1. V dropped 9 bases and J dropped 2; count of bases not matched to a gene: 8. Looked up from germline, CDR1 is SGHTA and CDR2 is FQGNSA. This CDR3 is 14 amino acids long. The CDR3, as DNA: TGTGCCAGGCCGGGGCAGGGGGCGAACTATGGCTACACCTTC. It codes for CARPGQGANYGYTF. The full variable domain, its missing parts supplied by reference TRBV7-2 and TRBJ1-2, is GAGVSQSPSNKVTEKGKDVELRCDPISGHTALYWYRQSLGQGLEFLIYFQGNSAPDKSGLPSDRFSAERTGGSVSTLTIQRTQQEDSAVYLCARPGQGANYGYTFGSGTRLTVV.

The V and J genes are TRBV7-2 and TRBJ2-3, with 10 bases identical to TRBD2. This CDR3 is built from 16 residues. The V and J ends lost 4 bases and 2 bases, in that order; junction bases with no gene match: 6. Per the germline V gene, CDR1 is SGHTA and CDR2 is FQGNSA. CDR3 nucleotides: TGTGCCAGCAGCTCTTATAGCGGGGGGTACACAGATACGCAGTATTTT. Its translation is CASSSYSGGYTDTQYF.

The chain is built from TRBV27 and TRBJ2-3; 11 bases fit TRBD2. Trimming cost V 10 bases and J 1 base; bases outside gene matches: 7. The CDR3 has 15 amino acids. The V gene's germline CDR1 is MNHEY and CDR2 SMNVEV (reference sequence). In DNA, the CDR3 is TGTGCCACCGGGAGGGGACTAGCGGGCACAGATACGCAGTATTTT. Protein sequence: CATGRGLAGTDTQYF.

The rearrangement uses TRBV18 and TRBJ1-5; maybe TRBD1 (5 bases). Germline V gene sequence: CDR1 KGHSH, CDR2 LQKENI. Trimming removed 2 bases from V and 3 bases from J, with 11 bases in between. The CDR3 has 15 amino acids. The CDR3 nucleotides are TGTGCCAGCTCACCAGGGGGGGGTGACAATCAGCCCCAGCATTTT. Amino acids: CASSPGGGDNQPQHF.

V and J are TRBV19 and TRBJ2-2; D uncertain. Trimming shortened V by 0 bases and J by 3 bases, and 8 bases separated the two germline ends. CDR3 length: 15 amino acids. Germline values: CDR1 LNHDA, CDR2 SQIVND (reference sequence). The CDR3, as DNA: TGTGCCAGTAGTATAGAAAGCCAATACACCGGGGAGCTGTTTTTT. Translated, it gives CASSIESQYTGELFF.

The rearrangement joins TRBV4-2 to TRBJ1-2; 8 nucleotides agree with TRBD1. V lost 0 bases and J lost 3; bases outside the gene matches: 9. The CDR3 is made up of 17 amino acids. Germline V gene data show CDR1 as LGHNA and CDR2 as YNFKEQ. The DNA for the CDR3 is TGTGCCAGCAGCCAAGATCTTAGGCAGGGGGCCGACTATGGCTACACCTTC. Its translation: CASSQDLRQGADYGYTF.

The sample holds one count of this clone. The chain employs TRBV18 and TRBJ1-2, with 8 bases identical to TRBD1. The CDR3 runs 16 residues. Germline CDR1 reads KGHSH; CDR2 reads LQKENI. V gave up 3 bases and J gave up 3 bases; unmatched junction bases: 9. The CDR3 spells CASSPYETDRDYGYTF. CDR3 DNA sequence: TGTGCCAGCTCACCTTACGAGACGGACAGGGACTATGGCTACACCTTC. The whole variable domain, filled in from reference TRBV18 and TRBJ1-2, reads NAGVMQNPRHLVRRRGQEARLRCSPMKGHSHVYWYRQLPEEGLKFMVYLQKENIIDESGMPKERFSAEFPKEGPSILRIQQVVRGDSAAYFCASSPYETDRDYGYTFGSGTRLTVV.

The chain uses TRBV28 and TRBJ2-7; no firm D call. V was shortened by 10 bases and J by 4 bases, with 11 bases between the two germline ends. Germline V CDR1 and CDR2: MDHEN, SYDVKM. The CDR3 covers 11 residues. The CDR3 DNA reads TGTGCCATCCGGGTGAATTACGAGCAGTACTTC. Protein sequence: CAIRVNYEQYF.

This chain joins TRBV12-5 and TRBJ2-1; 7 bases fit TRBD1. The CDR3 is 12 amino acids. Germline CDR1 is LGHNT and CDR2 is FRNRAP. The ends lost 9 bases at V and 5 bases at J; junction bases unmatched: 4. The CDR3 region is CARGGEDNEQFF. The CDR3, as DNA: TGTGCTAGAGGGGGCGAGGACAATGAGCAGTTCTTC.

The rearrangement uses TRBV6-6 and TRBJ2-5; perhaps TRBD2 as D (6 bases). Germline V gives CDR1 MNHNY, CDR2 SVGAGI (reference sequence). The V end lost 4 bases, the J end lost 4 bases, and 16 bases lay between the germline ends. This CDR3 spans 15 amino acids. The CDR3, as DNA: TGTGCCAGCAGTTGGGGGGACGACAGCTCAGAGACCCAGTACTTC. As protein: CASSWGDDSSETQYF.

As DNA, the CDR3 is TGTGCCAGCAGCGTAATGGGACAGTCCGACTATGGCTACACCTTC. Its protein product is CASSVMGQSDYGYTF. This chain connects TRBV9 to TRBJ1-2, with TRBD1 matching over 7 bases. This CDR3 comprises 15 residues. V was pared by 1 base and J by 3 bases, with 6 bases of the junction left unmatched. Germline V gene data show CDR1 as SGDLS and CDR2 as YYNGEE.

In nucleotides, the CDR3 is TGCAGCGTTGAGACAGGAAGGGGCGAGCAGTACTTC. As protein: CSVETGRGEQYF. The V call is TRBV29-1, the J call TRBJ2-7, with a weak D call TRBD1 (6 bases). V lost 3 bases to trimming and J lost 6 bases, with 12 bases between them. Germline assignment: CDR1 SQVTM and CDR2 ANQGSEA. The CDR3 is made up of 12 amino acids.

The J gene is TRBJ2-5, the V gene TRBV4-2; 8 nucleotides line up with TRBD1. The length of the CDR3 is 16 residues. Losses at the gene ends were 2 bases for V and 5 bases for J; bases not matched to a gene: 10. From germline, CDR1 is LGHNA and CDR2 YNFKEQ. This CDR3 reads CASSQPPGQGAETQYF. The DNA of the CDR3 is TGTGCCAGCAGCCAACCCCCCGGACAGGGTGCGGAGACCCAGTACTTC.

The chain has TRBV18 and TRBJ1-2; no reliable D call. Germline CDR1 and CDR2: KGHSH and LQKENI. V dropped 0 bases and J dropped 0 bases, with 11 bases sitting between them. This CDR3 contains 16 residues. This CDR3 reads CASSPPFLGANYGYTF. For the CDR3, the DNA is TGTGCCAGCTCACCACCGTTTTTGGGAGCTAACTATGGCTACACCTTC.

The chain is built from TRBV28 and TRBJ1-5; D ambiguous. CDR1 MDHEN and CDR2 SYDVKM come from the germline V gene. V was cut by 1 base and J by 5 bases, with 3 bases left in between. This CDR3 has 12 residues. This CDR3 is CASSLSDQPQHF. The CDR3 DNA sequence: TGTGCCAGCAGTTTATCGGATCAGCCCCAGCATTTT.

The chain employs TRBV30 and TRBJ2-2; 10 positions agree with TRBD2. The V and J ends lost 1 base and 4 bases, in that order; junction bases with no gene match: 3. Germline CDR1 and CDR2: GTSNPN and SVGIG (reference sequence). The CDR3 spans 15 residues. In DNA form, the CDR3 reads TGTGCCTGGAGTGGAGCGGGGGGGGGCACCGGGGAGCTGTTTTTT. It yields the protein CAWSGAGGGTGELFF.

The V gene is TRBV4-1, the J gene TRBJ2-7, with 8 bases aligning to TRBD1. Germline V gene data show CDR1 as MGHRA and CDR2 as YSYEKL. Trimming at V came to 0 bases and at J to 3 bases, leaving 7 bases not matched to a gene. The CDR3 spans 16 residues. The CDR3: CASSQDPGTGLYEQYF. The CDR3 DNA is TGCGCCAGCAGCCAAGACCCCGGGACAGGACTCTACGAGCAGTACTTC.